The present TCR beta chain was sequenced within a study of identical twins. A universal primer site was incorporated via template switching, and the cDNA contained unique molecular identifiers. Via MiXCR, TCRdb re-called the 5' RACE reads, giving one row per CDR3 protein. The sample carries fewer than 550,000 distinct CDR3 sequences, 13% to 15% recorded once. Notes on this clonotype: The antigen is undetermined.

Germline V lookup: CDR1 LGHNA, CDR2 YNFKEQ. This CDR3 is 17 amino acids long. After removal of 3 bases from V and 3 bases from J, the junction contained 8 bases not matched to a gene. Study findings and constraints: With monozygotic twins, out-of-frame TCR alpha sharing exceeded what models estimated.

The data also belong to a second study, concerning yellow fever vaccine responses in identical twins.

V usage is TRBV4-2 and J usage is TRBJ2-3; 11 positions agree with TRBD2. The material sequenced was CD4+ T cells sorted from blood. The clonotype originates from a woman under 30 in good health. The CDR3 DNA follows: TGTGCCAGCAGCCACAGGAAGGGACTAGCGGTAACAGATACGCAGTATTTT. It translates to CASSHRKGLAVTDTQYF.